This T cell receptor (beta chain) was sequenced for a study of cytomegalovirus exposure and HLA in healthy donors (dated by TCRdb to the late 2010s). In the study overall: An earlier analysis of 550 to 700 of the donors reported more than 250 Gb of sequence data and 120 million or so unique TCR beta sequences from roughly 180 million T cells. About 300 gigabases of sequencing data and some 85 million unique TCR sequences were included in an early release covering 550 to 800 HLA-typed donors. Among the roughly 430 genotyped donors, roughly 80% belonged to the genetic ancestry cluster associated with self-reported Caucasian donors. The study was designed to test whether signatures of past pathogen exposure could be identified by cataloging public T cell receptors. The study used immunosequencing to profile the T cell repertoires of 666 subjects and linked those repertoires to cytomegalovirus serostatus. In addition to the first cohort of around 670 subjects, a separate validation cohort of approximately 130 different subjects was used. To predict cytomegalovirus infection status, the study brought together high-throughput TCR immunosequencing, statistical association of individual TCRs with disease status, and machine learning. A later analysis re-analyzed previously published TCR beta repertoires from 666 donors and added high-resolution HLA genotyping to study TCR occurrence patterns. Rather than using new phenotypic data, the later analysis identified candidate immune exposures from TCR beta sequences and from how often those sequences occurred across donors. To decide whether each TCR beta V gene segment behaved as functional or pseudogenic, an earlier analysis of some 580 of the donors relied on high-throughput TCR beta sequencing. Donor age, sex, ethnicity and CMV serostatus were compiled alongside the repertoire data. A later genetic analysis used genome-wide SNP genotypes for about 60% of the roughly 700 donors, treating that subset as a discovery cohort. All discovery cohort repertoires had been generated on a single sequencing platform. Both class I and class II loci were covered by HLA typing, at four-digit resolution. Typing coverage differed by locus: A, B, C, DRB1 and DQB1 were typed in roughly 620-640 donors, DQA1 in roughly 510, DPA1 in 600 to 610, and DPB1 in 472. Several DR-DQ haplotypes were handled as single units for association and clustering because linkage in the cohort was strong. On average, 235,054 unique TCR beta nucleotide sequences were sequenced per donor among fewer than 500 genotyped donors of the cohort, with roughly a sixth of those sequences being non-productive.

The germline V end is reduced by 5 bases and the J end by 5 bases; junction bases left unmatched: 10. The germline V gene (reference sequence) supplies CDR1 SEHNR and CDR2 FQNEAQ. CDR3 length: 17 amino acids, cysteine to phenylalanine. Left in the record is the CDR3 DNA by itself, 51 bases read in frame from the first base. The table lists this clone with a count of one. There is no known antigen for this receptor. Per-base qualities were not stored, and no clone one base away is much larger. The cohort consisted of hundreds of healthy bone marrow donors. All cohort members were sampled while nominally healthy, although unrecorded immune exposures were likely present. The donor tested CMV seronegative, placing the donor among the roughly 350 seronegative members of the cohort. Every donor gave a peripheral blood sample, and the peripheral blood mononuclear cells from that sample were used for TCR beta sequencing. The Qiagen DNeasy Blood Extraction Kit was used to extract genomic DNA from the blood cell samples.

The investigation overall reported the following: According to a later genetic analysis, donors in an Asian-associated ancestry cluster had fewer N-insertions in productive TCRs than the approximately 650-donor mean. A later analysis found that HLA-associated TCR beta chains were more clonally expanded and had lower generation probabilities than equally common non-associated chains. V-gene and J-gene trimming of TCR beta chains was associated with a missense DCLRE1C variant in a later genetic analysis, and the association was replicated in an independent cohort. Only TCR beta chains were sequenced in this cohort, and the absence of alpha or paired-chain data limited detectable features. A later analysis found that most CMV-associated TCR beta chains appeared HLA-restricted, with HLA associations seemingly driven largely by CMV exposure. Because HLA typing was missing for some donors at each locus, association tests included only the typed subset. Correlated functional status among segregating V segments might be attributable to linkage disequilibrium, but an unknown experimental factor could not be ruled out. In a later analysis, several top co-occurrence clusters were reported to appear linked to parvovirus B19, influenza, CMV and Epstein-Barr virus. According to a later analysis, TCR association rates differed among HLA loci, with DRB1 alleles showing the most associated TCRs and HLA-C alleles showing the fewest. Roughly uniform sequencing depth across donors was assumed in presence/absence analyses, although this assumption may not hold. A group of highly shared sequence variants was considered likely to be a technical artifact of the sequencing pipeline. Specific HLA alleles were associated with 18,000 or so TCR beta sequences at a false discovery rate of 0.05 in a later analysis. According to the authors, the approach could potentially be generalized to other disease states and immunological phenotypes. The 87-base-pair reads could not distinguish some IMGT-functional V segments, including TRBV6-2 and TRBV6-3, so those segments were excluded. In an earlier analysis of approximately 590 of the donors, most TCR beta V segments appeared in productive rearrangements about 90% or about 30% of the time, broadly matching IMGT annotations. Most TCR sequences were observed very rarely across donors, whereas some public TCRs were present in many individuals. When HLA alleles, especially DR and DQ, strongly co-occurred, TCR associations were difficult to assign to individual alleles. The study listed 150 to 200 TCR beta chains as associated with cytomegalovirus. For the cohort, immune exposure information was limited to CMV serostatus. In both the original and validation cohorts, the classifier was reported to diagnose cytomegalovirus status with high specificity and sensitivity. A further reported finding was that TCR beta sequences accurately predicted the HLA-A and HLA-B alleles for most subjects in the first cohort. Because counts were too low, roughly 17 rarely observed V segments, including chromosome 9 orphons, were left out of the earlier analysis of about 500 of the donors. A few of the identified cytomegalovirus-associated TCR beta chains were confirmed in vitro to be specific for cytomegalovirus antigens.

The library was obtained by the immunoSEQ multiplex PCR assay. A mixture of 60 forward primers for TCR Vbeta segments and 13 reverse primers for TCR Jbeta segments was used in the multiplex PCR. The CDR3 region of rearranged TCR beta genes was amplified from genomic DNA by a multiplex PCR assay. The amplified TCR beta libraries were sequenced on the Illumina HiSeq System as 87-base-pair reads. As for the authors' bioinformatics: A later analysis tallied roughly 78 million unique TCR beta chains across the 660 or so repertoires, and approximately 12 million of those chains were shared by two or more donors. Raw reads were error-corrected and collapsed into unique sequences with a nearest-neighbor algorithm that merged closely related sequences to remove PCR and sequencing errors. To assign V, D and J gene segments, CDR3 sequences were aligned to IMGT reference sequences. For a sequence to be retained, a match of at least six nucleotides was required to both a V gene segment and a J gene segment. Rearrangements were called productive when the CDR3 lacked stop codons and stayed in frame with V and J; all others were non-productive. CDR3 was defined by IMGT convention, running from the second conserved V-encoded cysteine to the conserved J-encoded phenylalanine. Sequences without an unambiguous match to a single V gene segment were excluded from the earlier analysis of 450 to 650 of the donors. An earlier analysis of about 600 of the donors called V segments functional above 56.7% productive rearrangements and segregating when the between-donor standard deviation exceeded 5%. A statistical classification framework was built for diagnosing cytomegalovirus status from the catalog of TCR beta chain sequences. V and J gene assignment, in a later analysis, came from comparing TCR nucleotide sequences with IMGT/GENE-DB human TR gene sequences. In a later analysis, CDR3 sequences and most-parsimonious VDJ recombination scenarios were assigned using the TCRdist pipeline. In a later analysis, every TCR beta chain was defined by the combination of its CDR3 amino acid sequence and its V-gene family, and reads without a unique V-gene family were dropped. In a later analysis, 500 to 650 highly shared, low-generation-probability nucleotide sequences were removed to address suspected cross-contamination and a sequencing artifact. In a later analysis, a clonal expansion index for each public chain was calculated from normalized within-repertoire ranks of inferred template counts. In a later analysis, generation probabilities were computed with a VDJ recombination model fitted to out-of-frame rearrangements, and the resulting probabilities were checked against IGoR. Hypergeometric tests were used in a later analysis to score TCR-TCR, TCR-HLA and TCR-CMV co-occurrence, with a repertoire-size bias correction applied to the TCR pairs. A later analysis estimated false discovery rates by permuting HLA or CMV assignments 20 times. In a later analysis, co-occurring TCRs were grouped with DBSCAN, and TCRdist sequence similarity was added when clustering was performed within HLA-allele-positive subsets. Co-occurrence clustering excluded repertoires with fewer than 30,000 or more than 120,000 public chains, plus five with anomalous nucleotide sharing. The table was pulled from immuneACCESS by TCRdb, which kept in-frame rearrangements only. Such tables lose some clones; where checked, under half of the loss comes from unresolved V genes, and the rest has no known cause. V, J and clone size reflect that table, while D and trimming were determined from the DNA. This sample holds 200,000 or so clones; about 79% were observed only once. The top ten clonotypes cover about 0.092% of the sample.

The sequencing input was PBMCs. The rearrangement combines TRBV7-9 with TRBJ2-3, and TRBD2 matches 13 of the central bases. The source is a boy aged 2-15 years in good health and CMV-seronegative. In nucleotide form, the sequence is TGTGCCAGCAGCCCCTTGACTAGCGGGGGGCCCCAAGATACGCAGTATTTT. This yields the protein CASSPLTSGGPQDTQYF.